The TCR beta chain described here comes from a study of beta chain features in type 1 diabetes. Once sorted, every population was more than 95% pure. On this clone: Its antigen is currently unknown. In the same sample, other DNA sequences code for this CDR3.

The CDR3 spans 13 residues. Germline V gene sequence: CDR1 GTSNPN, CDR2 SVGIG (reference sequence). V was clipped by 2 bases and J by 2 bases, with 9 bases between them. General study results and limits: A potential PCR bias toward shorter templates would be equal in patient and control samples. Shorter TCRB CDR3s, moderately but significantly so, were found in Type 1 diabetes patients in all four CD4+ subsets.

Expressed TCRB transcripts were sequenced because the isolated RNA had all been reverse transcribed beforehand. Profiled with immunoSEQ multiplex PCR; TCRdb holds only in-frame clones, not every one. The table records hundreds of thousands of clones, around an eighth of them present only once. This receptor was obtained from a man between 18 and 29 years old with type 1 diabetes. The chain recombines TRBV30 with TRBJ2-5; TRBD2 might be the D (6 bases). Sequencing was carried out using naive CD4+ T cells from blood. Here the CDR3 reads CAWSTGTQETQYF. The CDR3 DNA follows: TGTGCCTGGAGTACCGGGACTCAAGAGACCCAGTACTTC.